A selection of T cell receptor beta chains follows, all from one sample in a study of CD8 T cells in Susac syndrome. Using its own MiXCR run on the immunoSEQ multiplex PCR reads, TCRdb lists one record per CDR3 protein. The data hold 140,000 to 150,000 distinct CDR3 sequences, with around 95% observed a single time. Sequencing used CD4+ T cells from PBMCs. Receptors were obtained from a human donor with multiple sclerosis. The CDR3 runs from the conserved cysteine through the conserved F or W. The D gene is left open where the match is weak. Clone size is not always given. Where it is, it says once, few, many or a class for expanded clones.

CDR3 protein,CDR3 DNA,clone size,V gene,D gene,J gene
CASSRDSDGYTF,TGTGCCAGCAGTAGGGACAGCGATGGCTACACCTTC,.,TRBV5-4,TRBD1,TRBJ1-2
CASSPDRERQPQHF,TGTGCCAGCAGCCCCGACAGGGAACGGCAGCCCCAGCATTTT,once,TRBV3-1,TRBD1,TRBJ1-5
CASSVGEAVGQPQHF,TGTGCCAGCAGCGTAGGGGAGGCAGTAGGTCAGCCCCAGCATTTT,.,TRBV9,.,TRBJ1-5
CASSPNRAQWNTEAFF,TGTGCCAGCAGTCCTAACAGGGCTCAATGGAACACTGAAGCTTTCTTT,.,TRBV12-3/TRBV12-4,.,TRBJ1-1
CASSLRGGLHEQFF,TGTGCCAGCAGCCTCCGGGGGGGGCTTCATGAGCAGTTCTTC,.,TRBV5-6,TRBD2,TRBJ2-1
CASSVGRVAGVSEQYF,TGTGCCAGCAGCGTAGGTAGAGTAGCGGGAGTTTCGGAGCAGTACTTC,.,TRBV9,TRBD2,TRBJ2-7
CASSEQRHGYTF,TGTGCCAGCAGTGAACAACGGCATGGCTACACCTTC,.,TRBV6-5,.,TRBJ1-2
CASSQEGRGETQYF,TGCGCCAGCAGCCAAGAGGGCCGCGGAGAGACCCAGTACTTC,.,TRBV4-3,.,TRBJ2-5
CASRGTAQETQYF,TGTGCCAGCAGGGGGACAGCCCAAGAGACCCAGTACTTC,.,TRBV6-6,TRBD1,TRBJ2-5
CASSPRTSGMSETQYF,TGTGCCAGCAGCCCGAGGACTAGCGGGATGTCCGAGACCCAGTACTTC,once,TRBV7-8,TRBD2,TRBJ2-5
CASRPRTDWEQFF,TGTGCCAGCAGGCCACGGACCGACTGGGAGCAGTTCTTC,.,TRBV7-8,.,TRBJ2-1
CASSAAGGAGDEQFF,TGTGCCAGCAGCGCCGCAGGGGGGGCAGGGGATGAGCAGTTCTTC,.,TRBV9,.,TRBJ2-1
CSVSTSGRGYEQYF,TGCAGCGTTTCGACTAGCGGGAGAGGCTACGAGCAGTACTTC,.,TRBV29-1,TRBD2,TRBJ2-7
CATSDPTPGQGPSQYF,TGTGCCACCAGTGACCCAACGCCGGGACAGGGTCCATCGCAGTATTTT,.,TRBV24-1,TRBD1,TRBJ2-3
CAWSAIRGKGSNQPQHF,TGTGCCTGGAGTGCGATTCGAGGAAAGGGGAGCAATCAGCCCCAGCATTTT,.,TRBV30,.,TRBJ1-5
CASSQQENNEQYF,TGTGCCAGCAGTCAACAAGAAAACAACGAGCAGTACTTC,once,TRBV12-3/TRBV12-4,.,TRBJ2-7
CSARDKARGIYEQYF,TGCAGTGCTAGAGACAAAGCCAGGGGGATCTACGAGCAGTACTTC,once,TRBV20-1,TRBD1,TRBJ2-7
CASSPQGWGGYTF,TGTGCCAGCTCACCTCAAGGGTGGGGCGGCTACACCTTC,.,TRBV18,.,TRBJ1-2
CATNRAGGGNSPLHF,TGTGCCACCAACCGAGCAGGGGGCGGTAATTCACCCCTCCACTTT,once,TRBV7-2,TRBD1,TRBJ1-6
CSVEEWTGARDTQYF,TGCAGCGTTGAAGAGTGGACAGGGGCCAGGGATACGCAGTATTTT,once,TRBV29-1,TRBD1,TRBJ2-3
CSVVWGTYEQYF,TGCAGCGTTGTGTGGGGGACCTACGAGCAGTACTTC,.,TRBV29-1,.,TRBJ2-7
CSVERGINEQFF,TGCAGCGTTGAACGAGGGATCAATGAGCAGTTCTTC,.,TRBV29-1,.,TRBJ2-1